The rows below give T cell receptor beta chains drawn from one sample of a study of blood T cell repertoires in COVID-19. Data came from immunoSEQ multiplex PCR; TCRdb stores just in-frame clones and leaves some out. The top ten clones hold roughly 25% of a sample with about 50,000 clones, roughly 85% of them seen once. Material: peripheral blood. Source of these receptors: a man in his 70s with acute or convalescent COVID-19. The CDR3 runs from the conserved cysteine through the conserved F or W. The D gene is left open where the match is weak. Clone size appears in some rows only: once, few, many, or a class for an expanded clone.

NA TRBJ2-7 TRBV7-2 TRBD2 TGTGCCAGCAGCTTAGCTGGTAGCGGGGCGGGTGGCGAGCAGTACTTC CASSLAGSGAGGEQYF
NA TRBJ1-2 TRBV28 NA TGTGCCAGCAGTAGGGCAGGGTCGGACTATGGCTACACCTTC CASSRAGSDYGYTF
few TRBJ2-1 TRBV2 TRBD1 TGTGCCAGCTGCTTCTCGACAGGGACCCTCTACAATGAGCAGTTCTTC CASCFSTGTLYNEQFF
few TRBJ1-3 TRBV4-2 NA TGTGCCAGCAGCCAGGGACACTCTGGAAACACCATATATTTT CASSQGHSGNTIYF
NA TRBJ2-7 TRBV4-1 TRBD2 TGCGCCAGCAGCCAAGACTCCCCAGTAACTAGCGGGAGCTCCTACGAGCAGTACTTC CASSQDSPVTSGSSYEQYF
NA TRBJ1-2 TRBV7-9 NA TGTGCCAGCAGCTTAGCTATAGCTAACTATGGCTACACCTTC CASSLAIANYGYTF
NA TRBJ2-5 TRBV11-2 TRBD1 TGTGCCAGCAGCTCAAGAGGACAGGTTGAAGAGACCCAGTACTTC CASSSRGQVEETQYF
NA TRBJ2-7 TRBV7-9 TRBD2 TGTGCCAGCAGCTTTGCGGGGGGAGAGCAGTACTTC CASSFAGGEQYF
NA TRBJ2-1 TRBV7-8 NA TGTGCCAGCAGCCCCCCCGGGACAAGCTACAATGAGCAGTTCTTC CASSPPGTSYNEQFF
few TRBJ1-2 TRBV2 TRBD1 TGTGCCAGCAGTCGACAGGGACACTATGGCTACACCTTC CASSRQGHYGYTF
NA TRBJ1-2 TRBV18 TRBD1 TGTGCCAGCTCACCACGGACAGGGAACTATGGCTACACCTTC CASSPRTGNYGYTF
NA TRBJ2-4 TRBV7-6 TRBD1 TGTGCCAGCAGCTTCCGGGACAGGGGGGACATTCAGTACTTC CASSFRDRGDIQYF
NA TRBJ1-1 TRBV5-1 NA TGCGCCAGCAGCTTACAGGGGAACACTGAAGCTTTCTTT CASSLQGNTEAFF
NA TRBJ2-2 TRBV9 NA TGTGCCAGCAGCGTAGACTTGCCCGGGGAGCTGTTTTTT CASSVDLPGELFF
medium-sized TRBJ1-2 TRBV6-5 TRBD1 TGTGCCAGCAGTTCAGGGGGCGATGGCTACACCTTC CASSSGGDGYTF
NA TRBJ2-3 TRBV4-3 TRBD2 TGCGCCAGCAGACGGGGCGGGAGCAGGACAGATACGCAGTATTTT CASRRGGSRTDTQYF
NA TRBJ1-3 TRBV7-2 TRBD1 TGTGCCAGCAGCCCCTCTCATTTAAGACAGGGAACCCCTGGAAACACCATATATTTT CASSPSHLRQGTPGNTIYF
NA TRBJ1-2 TRBV6-1 NA TGTGCCAGCAGTGATAGTGGGCTCCCCCAATCCTATGGCTACACCTTC CASSDSGLPQSYGYTF
once TRBJ2-2 TRBV2 NA TGTGCCAGCAAAGGGGCTAGGGATCAAGGGGAGCTGTTTTTT CASKGARDQGELFF
once TRBJ2-2 TRBV19 NA TGTGCCAGTAATGAGATTGCAACGAACACCGGGGAGCTGTTTTTT CASNEIATNTGELFF
NA TRBJ2-7 TRBV6-1 NA TGTGCCAGCAGTGGCACAGGGCTCCCGACCTCCTACGAGCAGTACTTC CASSGTGLPTSYEQYF
NA TRBJ1-2 TRBV7-9 TRBD1 TGTGCCAGCAGCTTAGAATGGGCCAGGGGGCAATGGGGCTACACCTTC CASSLEWARGQWGYTF
NA TRBJ2-5 TRBV27 TRBD1 TGTGCCAGCAGTCCCCGGGACAGGGGGCGGGGAGAGACCCAGTACTTC CASSPRDRGRGETQYF
NA TRBJ2-2 TRBV30 TRBD2 TGTGTCCTCCTAGCGGGCCCCACCGGGGAGCTGTTTTTT CVLLAGPTGELFF
NA TRBJ1-1 TRBV9 TRBD1 TGTGCCAGCAGCGTAGCGGCAGGGGGCACTGAAGCTTTCTTT CASSVAAGGTEAFF
NA TRBJ1-1 TRBV7-9 NA TGTGCCAGCAGCTTAGTCAAGGGGTACACTGAAGCTTTCTTT CASSLVKGYTEAFF
NA TRBJ2-1 TRBV11-2 TRBD2 TGTGCCAGCAGCTTACTAGCGGGAGACCCATACAATGAGCAGTTCTTC CASSLLAGDPYNEQFF
NA TRBJ2-3 TRBV7-8 NA TGTGCCAGCAGTCGACCCCAGGAGGGGCAGTATTTT CASSRPQEGQYF
NA TRBJ1-6 TRBV9 NA TGTGCCAGCAGCGTAGAGTCTAGTTCTGATTCACCCCTCCACTTT CASSVESSSDSPLHF
few TRBJ2-5 TRBV19 TRBD1 TGTGCCAGTAGCCTCACCTCGACAGGGAAAGAGACCCAGTACTTC CASSLTSTGKETQYF